The T cell receptor (beta chain) under discussion was sequenced for a study of cytomegalovirus exposure and HLA in healthy donors. Profiling relied on immunoSEQ multiplex PCR, and the TCRdb table lists in-frame clones only, not all of them. Here the sample spans under 150,000 clones, around nine tenths being singletons. Sequencing was done on a sample of PBMCs. The sequence came from a woman aged 18-29 years in good health and CMV-seropositive.

DNA of the CDR3: TGTGCCAGCAGTGACGAATTCCCGGGACAGGGGCGGGAAGGGACCCAGTACTTC. It translates to CASSDEFPGQGREGTQYF. The V and J genes are TRBV25-1 and TRBJ2-5, with TRBD1 matching 10 bases. The CDR3 is 18 residues long. The trim removed 3 bases at V and 7 bases at J, leaving 17 bases unmatched. The germline CDR1 and CDR2 sequences are MGHDK and SYGVNS.